The 32 T cell receptor beta chains given below trace back to one sample, sequenced in a study of shared clonotypes between healthy human individuals. CD45RO negativity and positive selection for CCR7 defined naive CD8 cells, a population that excluded terminally differentiated effector memory CD45RA+ cells. This table comes from immunoSEQ multiplex PCR, and its TCRdb copy is limited to in-frame clones, with some not included. The data show around 580,000 clones, roughly 98% seen once. Sequenced material: naive CD8+ T cells sorted from blood. Receptor source: a man younger than 45 in good health.

About this clone itself: The same CDR3 also results from other DNA sequences found in this sample. This chain connects TRBV6-5 to TRBJ2-1; the D is unclear. V was pared by 0 bases and J by 6 bases, with 6 bases between. Germline CDR1 and CDR2: MNHEY and SVGAGI. This CDR3 spans 13 amino acids. Here the CDR3 reads CASSYSTGNEQFF. In nucleotides, the CDR3 is TGTGCCAGCAGTTACTCGACGGGCAATGAGCAGTTCTTC.

About this clone: Other nucleotide sequences in the sample specify the same CDR3. The chain recombines TRBV27 with TRBJ2-1; 12 bases agree with TRBD2. This CDR3 is 13 amino acids long. Trimming took 6 bases from V and 9 from J; bases not matched to a gene: 3. CDR1 and CDR2 from the germline V gene are MNHEY and SMNVEV (reference sequence). DNA of the CDR3: TGTGCCAGCAGCCTGGGACTAGCGGGTGAGCAGTTCTTC. Protein sequence: CASSLGLAGEQFF.

V gene TRBV5-1 combines with J gene TRBJ1-1, with 7 bases lining up with TRBD1. This CDR3 is 13 amino acids long. V gave up 4 bases and J gave up 1 base; unmatched junction bases: 1. Germline V gives CDR1 SGHRS, CDR2 YFSETQ. CDR3 loop: CASSRTGNTEAFF. The DNA for the CDR3 is TGCGCCAGCAGCCGGACAGGGAACACTGAAGCTTTCTTT.

The J gene is TRBJ1-5, the V gene TRBV27; D is unclear. Trimming cost V 6 bases and J 2 bases, with 11 bases left between them. CDR1 MNHEY and CDR2 SMNVEV come from the germline V gene (reference sequence). The CDR3 sequence is 14 residues long. CDR3 region: CASRPTWGNQPQHF. CDR3 in DNA: TGTGCCAGCAGGCCGACGTGGGGCAATCAGCCCCAGCATTTT.

V gene TRBV5-1 combines with J gene TRBJ1-4; weak D call: TRBD1 (5 bases). In germline, CDR1 is SGHRS, CDR2 YFSETQ. This CDR3 spans 17 amino acids. The V end lost 0 bases, the J end lost 0 bases, and 12 bases lay between the germline ends. In DNA form, the CDR3 reads TGCGCCAGCAGCTTGGAAGGGGCTTACTCAACTAATGAAAAACTGTTTTTT. This encodes CASSLEGAYSTNEKLFF.

The genes are TRBV7-9 and TRBJ1-4; D not certain. The CDR3 contains 15 residues. In germline, CDR1 is SEHNR, CDR2 FQNEAQ (reference sequence). Trimming took 2 bases from V and 8 from J, leaving 15 bases between them. The CDR3 nucleotides read TGTGCCAGCAGCTTACAGGAACTGGAACACGAAAAACTGTTTTTT. Residues: CASSLQELEHEKLFF.

The rearrangement uses TRBV29-1 and TRBJ2-6; no firm D call. The length of the CDR3 is 17 residues. Germline CDR1 and CDR2: SQVTM and ANQGSEA. V lost 5 bases, J lost 5 bases, and 22 bases lay in between. DNA of the CDR3: TGCAGCGTTCCCCCGGGTAGCATACAAAGTCGGGCCAACGTCCTGACTTTC. Its translation is CSVPPGSIQSRANVLTF.

This clone was observed a single time. The rearrangement links TRBV6-4 to TRBJ1-2, with TRBD1 as a possible D gene (6 bases). This CDR3 is 13 amino acids long. V gave up 3 bases and J gave up 6 bases, with 11 bases separating them. Germline-derived CDR1 and CDR2 are MRHNA and SNTAGT. CDR3 coding DNA: TGTGCCAGCAGTGATACAGGGAGTGATGGCTACACCTTC. This sequence encodes CASSDTGSDGYTF.

The V gene is TRBV7-8, the J gene TRBJ2-7; D call uncertain. This CDR3 spans 12 amino acids. In germline, CDR1 is SGHVS, CDR2 FQNEAQ. Trimming took 2 bases from V and 4 from J, leaving 6 bases between them. CDR3 nucleotides: TGTGCCAGCAGCTTAAAGGGTTACGAGCAGTACTTC. Its translation is CASSLKGYEQYF.

CDR3 loop: CASTGSSVFTDTQYF. CDR3 nucleotides: TGTGCCAGTACCGGGAGTTCAGTCTTCACAGATACGCAGTATTTT. The chain is built from TRBV7-9 and TRBJ2-3; maybe TRBD2 (6 bases). V was trimmed by 9 bases and J by 2 bases, leaving 18 bases between them. This CDR3 is 15 amino acids long. Germline V lookup: CDR1 SEHNR, CDR2 FQNEAQ (reference sequence).

This chain links TRBV7-9 with TRBJ1-3, with TRBD1 as a possible D gene (5 bases). Trimming stripped 7 bases from V and 3 bases from J, with 16 bases between. CDR3 length: 15 amino acids. CDR1 is SEHNR and CDR2 is FQNEAQ in the germline V gene (reference sequence). This chain's CDR3 is CASTAAGGFGNTIYF. CDR3 sequence (DNA): TGTGCCAGCACCGCGGCGGGGGGATTTGGAAACACCATATATTTT.

The chain carries TRBV10-2 and TRBJ2-7; 11 bases are shared with TRBD1. CDR1 is WSHSY, CDR2 SAAADI, per germline. The J segment lost 3 bases and the V segment lost 2 bases, leaving 9 bases of the junction unmatched. This CDR3 has 17 amino acids. The CDR3 sequence is CASSEGGAGTGGYEQYF. CDR3 sequence (DNA): TGCGCCAGCAGTGAGGGGGGCGCCGGGACAGGGGGCTACGAGCAGTACTTC.

The rearrangement joins TRBV27 to TRBJ2-7; TRBD2 agrees at 10 bases. V was pared by 5 bases and J by 3 bases, with 4 bases of the junction left unmatched. Germline values: CDR1 MNHEY, CDR2 SMNVEV (reference sequence). The CDR3 contains 14 residues. CDR3 DNA sequence: TGTGCCAGCAGTCTACTAGCGGGGCGCTACGAGCAGTACTTC. This codes for CASSLLAGRYEQYF.

This chain links TRBV7-9 with TRBJ2-1, with 7 bases identical to TRBD2. V trimming: 1 base; J trimming: 7 bases; junction bases outside the gene matches: 10. CDR1 is SEHNR and CDR2 is FQNEAQ in the germline V gene (reference sequence). CDR3 length: 16 residues. The CDR3 region is CASSLDVGGPLNEQFF. CDR3 in DNA: TGTGCCAGCAGCTTAGACGTGGGAGGGCCCCTAAATGAGCAGTTCTTC.

To note about this clone: The same CDR3 also results from other DNA sequences found in this sample. The chain joins TRBV5-6 to TRBJ2-1; D call uncertain. Germline V gene sequence: CDR1 SGHDT, CDR2 YYEEEE. V lost 3 bases and J lost 3, with 4 bases in between. The CDR3 is 12 residues long. CDR3 region: CASSSDYNEQFF. As DNA, the CDR3 is TGTGCCAGCAGCTCAGACTACAATGAGCAGTTCTTC.

This chain connects TRBV21-1 to TRBJ2-2; the DNA was not compared with TRBD2, the D call given in the table. TRBV21-1 is shown as a pseudogene. The CDR3 is 15 amino acids. The CDR3 DNA is TGTGCCAGCAGCATCGGAGACGAGGGCTCCGGGGAGCTGTTTTTT. The encoded protein is CASSIGDEGSGELFF.

This chain links TRBV5-5 with TRBJ1-4, with a weak D call TRBD1 (6 bases). The CDR3 is 16 residues long. Germline V lookup: CDR1 SGHKS, CDR2 YYEKEE (reference sequence). V lost 0 bases to trimming and J lost 5 bases, with 14 bases between them. The CDR3, as DNA: TGTGCCAGCAGCTTGGTGGCGAAGGGGGAGAATGAAAAACTGTTTTTT. Translation gives CASSLVAKGENEKLFF.

V and J are TRBV27 and TRBJ1-2; D is unresolved. There are 13 residues in the CDR3. The germline V and J ends were trimmed by 3 bases and 14 bases, with 19 bases remaining between them. Germline-derived CDR1 and CDR2 are MNHEY and SMNVEV (reference sequence). The CDR3 DNA reads as TGTGCCAGCAGTTTTGGGAACACTATGGCACCGACCTTC. The encoded protein is CASSFGNTMAPTF.

The genes are TRBV6-6 and TRBJ2-5; D may match TRBD1 or TRBD2 (5 bases each). The CDR3 covers 14 residues. The germline gives CDR1 MNHNY, CDR2 SVGAGI (reference sequence). V was shortened by 11 bases and J by 0 bases, with 16 bases between the two germline ends. CDR3 amino acids: CAVWGRSYQETQYF. The CDR3 coding sequence is TGTGCCGTTTGGGGACGGTCTTACCAAGAGACCCAGTACTTC.

The V gene is TRBV29-1, the J gene TRBJ2-7; no clear D. The CDR3 spans 12 residues. The germline CDR1 and CDR2 sequences are SQVTM and ANQGSEA. V was shortened by 4 bases and J by 0 bases, with 7 bases between the two germline ends. CDR3 sequence (DNA): TGCAGCGTTGCCCACAGCTCCTACGAGCAGTACTTC. Protein product: CSVAHSSYEQYF.

V is TRBV5-5 and J is TRBJ1-2; a weak D match, TRBD1 (5 bases). The CDR3 is 14 residues long. Trimming left V 0 bases short and J 4 bases short, with 10 bases between. CDR1 is SGHKS and CDR2 is YYEKEE in the germline V gene (reference sequence). The CDR3 DNA is TGTGCCAGCAGCTTGGAGGTCGGGGCCTATGGCTACACCTTC. It codes for CASSLEVGAYGYTF.

V gene TRBV19 combines with J gene TRBJ2-7; D is possibly TRBD2 (6 bases). This CDR3 comprises 13 residues. Per the germline V gene, CDR1 is LNHDA and CDR2 is SQIVND (reference sequence). Trimming took 8 bases from V and 2 from J, leaving 13 bases between them. CDR3 in amino acids: CASSQRAAYEQYF. In nucleotides, the CDR3 is TGTGCCAGTTCCCAGCGGGCAGCCTACGAGCAGTACTTC. Looking up the rest from reference TRBV19 and TRBJ2-7 gives the full variable domain: DGGITQSPKYLFRKEGQNVTLSCEQNLNHDAMYWYRQDPGQGLRLIYYSQIVNDFQKGDIAEGYSVSREKKESFPLTVTSAQKNPTAFYLCASSQRAAYEQYFGPGTRLTVT.

V gene TRBV6-4 combines with J gene TRBJ2-3; a weak D match, TRBD2 (5 bases). From germline, CDR1 is MRHNA and CDR2 SNTAGT. This CDR3 spans 14 amino acids. Deletions cut 2 bases from V and 2 bases from J, with 8 bases between. The CDR3 DNA follows: TGTGCCAGCAGTGACGCGGGTTCCACAGATACGCAGTATTTT. Its protein is CASSDAGSTDTQYF.

About this clone itself: This specimen includes other DNA sequences encoding the same CDR3. The chain recombines TRBV5-1 with TRBJ2-7; TRBD1 matches at 7 bases. From germline, CDR1 is SGHRS and CDR2 YFSETQ. V shed 0 bases and J 4 bases; nucleotides not matched to a gene: 4. The CDR3 has 14 amino acids. This CDR3 reads CASSLGQGPYEQYF. DNA of the CDR3: TGCGCCAGCAGCTTGGGACAGGGTCCTTACGAGCAGTACTTC.

V is TRBV6-1 and J is TRBJ2-1, with D possibly being TRBD2 (5 bases). Per the germline V gene, CDR1 is MNHNS and CDR2 is SASEGT. This CDR3 region has 14 residues. The V end lost 1 base, the J end lost 10 bases, and 14 bases lay between the germline ends. The CDR3 DNA sequence: TGTGCCAGCAGTGAAGGCGGACCCACGGGGGAGCAGTTCTTC. Protein sequence: CASSEGGPTGEQFF.

The chain carries TRBV27 and TRBJ2-7; D gene uncertain. Germline values: CDR1 MNHEY, CDR2 SMNVEV (reference sequence). This CDR3 has 16 amino acids. With 5 bases removed from V and 4 bases from J, the gap between germline ends came to 21 bases. In nucleotides, the CDR3 is TGTGCCAGCAGTGAGTCATCGAATCCCGAAAATTACGAGCAGTACTTC. Its translation is CASSESSNPENYEQYF.

The J gene is TRBJ2-7, the V gene TRBV9, with 7 nucleotides matching TRBD2. This CDR3 contains 13 residues. The junction had 3 bases not matched to a gene; V was cut back by 3 bases and J by 3 bases. The germline CDR1 and CDR2 sequences are SGDLS and YYNGEE. CDR3: CASSGSGIYEQYF. The CDR3, as DNA: TGTGCCAGCAGCGGGAGCGGGATCTACGAGCAGTACTTC.

The chain combines TRBV10-2 with TRBJ1-5, with D unresolved. The CDR3 contains 12 residues. Germline CDR1 WSHSY, CDR2 SAAADI. V was pared by 3 bases and J by 7 bases, with 7 bases between. In DNA, the CDR3 is TGCGCCAGCAGTGATGCACAGCAGCCCCAGCATTTT. Amino acids: CASSDAQQPQHF.

The chain recombines TRBV4-1 with TRBJ1-4; no reliable D call. V shed 0 bases and J shed 3 bases, with 17 bases lying between them. The germline gives CDR1 MGHRA, CDR2 YSYEKL. The CDR3 is 18 residues long. The CDR3 spells CASSQDQMVTPANEKLFF. CDR3 bases: TGCGCCAGCAGCCAAGATCAAATGGTCACGCCGGCTAATGAAAAACTGTTTTTT.

The chain employs TRBV19 and TRBJ1-1; D call uncertain. Germline CDR1 reads LNHDA; CDR2 reads SQIVND (reference sequence). Trimming removed 7 bases at V and 0 bases at J, with 6 bases between. The CDR3 spans 12 residues. The CDR3 here is CASTDMNTEAFF. CDR3 coding DNA: TGTGCCAGTACGGATATGAACACTGAAGCTTTCTTT.

The V and J genes are TRBV29-1 and TRBJ2-7; 10 nucleotides align to TRBD2. CDR3 length: 14 amino acids. Trimming removed 4 bases from V and 0 bases from J; junction bases left unmatched: 3. Looked up from germline, CDR1 is SQVTM and CDR2 is ANQGSEA. The CDR3 is CSVAASGGSYEQYF. In DNA form, the CDR3 reads TGCAGCGTTGCGGCTAGCGGGGGCTCCTACGAGCAGTACTTC.

As regards this clone: Other nucleotide sequences from this sample produce the same CDR3. The chain combines TRBV9 with TRBJ2-1; D ambiguous. Germline V gene lookup returns CDR1 SGDLS and CDR2 YYNGEE. The V and J ends lost 2 bases and 5 bases respectively, with 2 bases between them. The CDR3 extends over 11 amino acids. For the CDR3, the DNA is TGTGCCAGCAGCGTTGACAATGAGCAGTTCTTC. Its translation: CASSVDNEQFF. Using reference TRBV9 and TRBJ2-1 for the parts outside the CDR3, the full variable domain is DSGVTQTPKHLITATGQRVTLRCSPRSGDLSVYWYQQSLDQGLQFLIQYYNGEERAKGNILERFSAQQFPDLHSELNLSSLELGDSALYFCASSVDNEQFFGPGTRLTVL.